This is a list of T cell receptor beta chains from one sample in a study of cytomegalovirus exposure and HLA in healthy donors. Clones were sequenced by immunoSEQ multiplex PCR, and TCRdb holds only the in-frame ones, with some missing. In the table there are 170,000 or so clones, over 70% of which are singletons. Material: PBMCs. The receptor source for this set is a woman in her thirties in good health and CMV-seronegative. CDR3s include the opening cysteine and the closing phenylalanine or tryptophan. D genes are given only for firm matches. Expanded clones get a size class; other rows say once, few or many, or leave the size out.

J,D,size,V,CDR3,DNA
TRBJ2-1,-,-,TRBV28,CASSSYNEQFF,TGTGCCAGCAGTTCATACAATGAGCAGTTCTTC
TRBJ2-3,-,-,TRBV4-3,CASSQDLGVGTDTQYF,TGCGCCAGCAGCCAAGATCTCGGGGTGGGCACAGATACGCAGTATTTT
TRBJ1-1,TRBD1,once,TRBV6-1,CASSAGQGEPRTEAFF,TGTGCCAGCAGTGCGGGACAGGGGGAGCCAAGAACTGAAGCTTTCTTT
TRBJ2-5,-,-,TRBV29-1,CSVGSSGAFTETQYF,TGCAGCGTTGGATCATCAGGGGCATTCACGGAGACCCAGTACTTC
TRBJ2-5,TRBD2,-,TRBV7-7,CASSWGLAGEQETQYF,TGTGCCAGCAGCTGGGGACTAGCGGGGGAGCAAGAGACCCAGTACTTC
TRBJ1-2,-,-,TRBV5-6,CASSYLAGGLTF,TGTGCCAGCAGCTACCTCGCTGGAGGTCTCACCTTC
TRBJ2-1,TRBD2,-,TRBV4-1,CASSQDVGTSGRAFRFF,TGCGCCAGCAGCCAAGACGTTGGGACTAGCGGGAGGGCCTTTCGGTTCTTC
TRBJ2-1,TRBD2,-,TRBV27,CASSLLVRDSGRGYNEQFF,TGTGCCAGCAGTTTACTGGTTCGCGATAGCGGGAGGGGGTACAATGAGCAGTTCTTC
TRBJ2-2,TRBD1,-,TRBV28,CASSLPQPGQGRMGELFF,TGTGCCAGCAGTTTACCGCAGCCGGGACAGGGGAGGATGGGGGAGCTGTTTTTT
TRBJ2-2,TRBD1,-,TRBV2,CASSDSHRDRVSTGELFF,TGTGCCAGCAGTGACTCGCACCGGGACAGAGTATCAACCGGGGAGCTGTTTTTT
TRBJ2-7,-,-,TRBV7-2,CASSLEPAYEQYF,TGTGCCAGCAGCTTAGAACCGGCCTACGAGCAGTACTTC
TRBJ1-4,-,few,TRBV5-1,CASSGNYRATNEKLFF,TGCGCCAGCAGTGGCAATTATCGGGCAACTAATGAAAAACTGTTTTTT
TRBJ1-2,-,-,TRBV9,CASSVAVGGINNNYGYTF,TGTGCCAGCAGCGTAGCGGTGGGGGGTATAAACAATAACTATGGCTACACCTTC